The 5 T cell receptor beta chains in this list originate from one sample, sequenced in a study of T cell repertoires in cytomegalovirus infection. Via MiXCR, TCRdb re-called the reads, giving one row per CDR3 protein. There are hundreds of thousands of distinct CDR3 sequences in the sample; around 32% occur only once, and around a sixth lies in the top ten. These receptors lack a known antigen. The sample consisted of cultured PBMCs, taken from culture after CMV antigen stimulation. The receptor source for this set is a human donor in good health (CMV status not recorded). Some clones in this sample may be carry-over from other donors' samples.

J is TRBJ1-2 and V is TRBV29-1, with D maybe TRBD1 (6 bases). This CDR3 contains 10 residues. The germline V gene encodes CDR1 SQVTM and CDR2 ANQGSEA. CDR3 nucleotides: TGCAGATTGTGGGGGCCTCTGCAGACCTTC. This encodes CRLWGPLQTF.

This clonotype has more than one count but fewer than ten. The rearrangement links TRBV11-1 to TRBJ1-1; D uncertain. V shed 3 bases and J shed 5 bases, with 10 bases lying between them. Per the germline V gene, CDR1 is SGHAT and CDR2 is FQDESV (reference sequence). The CDR3 loop spans 13 amino acids. In DNA, the CDR3 is TGTGCCAGCAGCTTCACTTCTGGGACTGAAGCTTTCTTT. Translation gives CASSFTSGTEAFF. The whole variable domain, remainder taken from reference TRBV11-1 and TRBJ1-1, is EAEVAQSPRYKITEKSQAVAFWCDPISGHATLYWYRQILGQGPELLVQFQDESVVDDSQLPKDRFSAERLKGVDSTLKIQPAELGDSAMYLCASSFTSGTEAFFGQGTRLTVV.

The V gene is TRBV15, the J gene TRBJ2-3; D might be TRBD2 (6 bases). This CDR3 region has 15 residues. Between the trimmed V and J ends, which lost 2 bases and 0 bases, there was a span of 9 bases. Germline V gives CDR1 LNHNV, CDR2 YYDKDF (reference sequence). CDR3 in amino acids: CATSRQRASTDTQYF. Written as DNA, the CDR3 is TGTGCCACCAGCAGACAGCGGGCTAGCACAGATACGCAGTATTTT.

In its sample, this clonotype was seen many times. This chain uses TRBV7-2 with TRBJ1-6; D may be TRBD1 (5 bases). CDR1 and CDR2 (germline): SGHTA, FQGNSA. V was trimmed by 7 bases and J by 10 bases, leaving 23 bases between them. The CDR3 consists of 16 residues. The CDR3 nucleotides read TGTGCCAGCATCCCAGACCGGGGCGCGGTGGGGTCACCCCTCCACTTT. Amino acid sequence: CASIPDRGAVGSPLHF.

This clonotype was picked up many times. This rearrangement joins TRBV7-2 to TRBJ2-1, with D perhaps matching TRBD1 (6 bases). V lost 6 bases to trimming and J lost 8 bases, with 23 bases between them. The CDR3 runs to 16 residues. CDR1 is SGHTA, CDR2 FQGNSA, per germline. As DNA, the CDR3 is TGTGCCAGCAGTTTACTAGGGGGAATATCGGTGGATGAGCAGTTCTTC. It translates to CASSLLGGISVDEQFF. The full variable domain, with the rest looked up from reference TRBV7-2 and TRBJ2-1, is GAGVSQSPSNKVTEKGKDVELRCDPISGHTALYWYRQSLGQGLEFLIYFQGNSAPDKSGLPSDRFSAERTGGSVSTLTIQRTQQEDSAVYLCASSLLGGISVDEQFFGPGTRLTVL.